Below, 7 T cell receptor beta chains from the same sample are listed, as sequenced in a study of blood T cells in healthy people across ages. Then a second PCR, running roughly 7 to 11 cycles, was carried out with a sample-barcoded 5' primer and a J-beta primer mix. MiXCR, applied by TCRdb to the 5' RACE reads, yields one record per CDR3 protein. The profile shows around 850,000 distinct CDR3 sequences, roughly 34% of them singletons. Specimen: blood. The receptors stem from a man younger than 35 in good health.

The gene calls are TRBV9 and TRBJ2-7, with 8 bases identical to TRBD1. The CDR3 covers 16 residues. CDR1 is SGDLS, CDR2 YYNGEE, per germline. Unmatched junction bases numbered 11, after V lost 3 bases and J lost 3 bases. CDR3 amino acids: CASSEGRTGINYEQYF. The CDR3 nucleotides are TGTGCCAGCAGCGAAGGACGGACAGGGATAAACTACGAGCAGTACTTC.

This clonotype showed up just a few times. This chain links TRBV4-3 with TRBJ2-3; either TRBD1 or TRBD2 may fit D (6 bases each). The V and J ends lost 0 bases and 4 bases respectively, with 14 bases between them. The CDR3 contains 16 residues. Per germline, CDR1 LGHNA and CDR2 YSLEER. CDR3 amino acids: CASSQDSWGAPDTQYF. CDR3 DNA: TGCGCCAGCAGCCAAGATTCGTGGGGGGCGCCAGATACGCAGTATTTT.

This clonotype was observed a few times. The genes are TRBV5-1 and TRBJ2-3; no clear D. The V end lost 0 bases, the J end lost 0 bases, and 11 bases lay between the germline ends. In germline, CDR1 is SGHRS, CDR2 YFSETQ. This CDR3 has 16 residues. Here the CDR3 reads CASSLVTDTSTDTQYF. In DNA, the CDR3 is TGCGCCAGCAGCTTGGTCACGGATACTAGCACAGATACGCAGTATTTT. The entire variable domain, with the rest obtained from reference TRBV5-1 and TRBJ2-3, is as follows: KAGVTQTPRYLIKTRGQQVTLSCSPISGHRSVSWYQQTPGQGLQFLFEYFSETQRNKGNFPGRFSGRQFSNSRSEMNVSTLELGDSALYLCASSLVTDTSTDTQYFGPGTRLTVL.

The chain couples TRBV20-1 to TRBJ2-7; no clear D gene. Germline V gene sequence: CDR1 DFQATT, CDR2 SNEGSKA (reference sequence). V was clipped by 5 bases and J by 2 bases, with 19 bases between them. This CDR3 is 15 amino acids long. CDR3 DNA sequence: TGCAGTGCTGACGGCGGATCAGTATCTGCCTACGAGCAGTACTTC. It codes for CSADGGSVSAYEQYF.

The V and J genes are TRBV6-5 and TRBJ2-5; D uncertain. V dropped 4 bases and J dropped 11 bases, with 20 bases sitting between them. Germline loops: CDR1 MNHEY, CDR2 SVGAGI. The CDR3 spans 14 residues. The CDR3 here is CASSFRQPHNEQYF. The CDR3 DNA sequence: TGTGCCAGCAGTTTCAGACAACCCCACAATGAGCAGTACTTC.

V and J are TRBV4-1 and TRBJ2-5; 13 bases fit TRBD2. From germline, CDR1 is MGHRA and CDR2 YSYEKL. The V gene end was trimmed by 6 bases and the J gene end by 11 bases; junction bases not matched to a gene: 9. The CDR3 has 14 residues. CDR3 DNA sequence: TGCGCCAGCAGTTGGACTAGCGGGAGTGAGGAGCAGTACTTC. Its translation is CASSWTSGSEEQYF.

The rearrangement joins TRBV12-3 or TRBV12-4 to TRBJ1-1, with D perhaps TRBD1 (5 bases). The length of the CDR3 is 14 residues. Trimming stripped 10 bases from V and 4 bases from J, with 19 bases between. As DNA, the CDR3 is TGTGCCACCAGCCTCGGGACTTCGAGCACTGAAGCTTTCTTT. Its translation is CATSLGTSSTEAFF.